This TCR beta chain originates from a study of cytomegalovirus exposure and HLA in healthy donors (dated 2017 in TCRdb). Broadly, across the study: The 666 repertoires of the first cohort and the 110 or so validation repertoires were produced on the same platform, according to a later analysis. The aim of the study was to test whether cataloging public T cell receptors could identify signatures of past pathogen exposure. To predict cytomegalovirus infection status, the study combined high-throughput TCR immunosequencing, statistical association of individual TCRs with disease status, and machine learning. Besides the first cohort of around 700 subjects, a separate validation cohort made up of 95 to 150 different subjects was used. Findings and caveats that apply to the study as a whole: A few of the identified cytomegalovirus-associated TCR beta chains were confirmed in vitro to be specific for cytomegalovirus antigens. The validation cohort had no HLA typing available for a later analysis, so co-occurrence within that cohort was assessed over all 110 or so repertoires. Subsequent analysis determined that TCRs grouped into clusters in the first cohort also showed a tendency toward co-occurrence across the 90 to 150 validation repertoires, and roughly 94% of cluster scores exceeded 0. In the study, approximately 150 TCR beta chains were listed as associated with cytomegalovirus. The authors suggested that the approach could potentially be extended to other disease states and immunological phenotypes. While some public TCRs were present in many individuals, most TCR sequences turned up only very rarely across donors. The classifier was reported to diagnose cytomegalovirus status with high specificity and sensitivity in both the original and validation cohorts.

V is cut back by 4 bases and J by 6 bases, with 9 bases in the junction unmatched. Based on the germline V gene, the CDR1 and CDR2 sequences are SGDLS and YYNGEE. Measured from the cysteine to the phenylalanine, the CDR3 is 15 residues long. The kept DNA is CDR3 alone, 45 bases in frame from the first base. This clone has only one observation. What antigen it recognizes has not been identified. No quality values exist for individual bases; no much larger clone is one base distant. Libraries were constructed by the immunoSEQ multiplex PCR assay. As for the original processing: A statistical classification framework was built for diagnosing cytomegalovirus status from the catalog of TCR beta chain sequences. TCRdb took this table from immuneACCESS and kept in-frame rearrangements with V and J called. Such tables lack part of the clones; where checked against another copy, unresolved V genes explain under half of the gap, and the rest is unexplained. V and J calls plus clone size are reproduced from that table; the DNA served to infer D and trimming. The sample table shows approximately 280,000 clones, and approximately 90% are seen once. The ten biggest clones cover roughly 1% of the sample.

The donors were included in the validation cohort of approximately 120 subjects, a group kept apart from the approximately 690-subject first cohort. Sequenced input: PBMCs. The receptor was derived from a woman aged 18 to 35 in good health and CMV-seronegative. This chain joins TRBV9 to TRBJ2-7, and 11 junction bases match TRBD2. The nucleotide sequence is TGTGCCAGCAGCACCACTAGCGGGAGCACGTCCGAGCAGTACTTC. Translation gives CASSTTSGSTSEQYF.